This TCR beta chain is from a study of regulatory T cells in long-lasting Graves disease. This clonotype was seen at least ten times. Building of the TCR beta libraries involved iRepertoire HTBI primers and Arm-PCR of CDR3 regions. TCRdb processed the multiplex PCR reads anew with MiXCR; each CDR3 protein has one entry. The sample has 400,000 to 550,000 distinct CDR3 sequences; roughly 15% are singletons. Time point given: newly diagnosed GD, antithyroid drugs for less than 3 months. After RNA was extracted from PBMCs, the TCR library was made from it. V was pared by 7 bases and J by 2 bases, with 9 bases between. In germline, CDR1 is SQVTM, CDR2 ANQGSEA. The CDR3 consists of 13 residues. These data were also reused for a study on T cells in Graves' hyperthyroidism and ophthalmopathy. Per that study: It was considered stable Graves' hyperthyroidism when ophthalmopathy did not progress within 18 months. Orbital computed tomography and thyroid ultrasound, together with serum TRAb and thyroxine and clinical symptoms, were used for diagnoses. The TCR CDR3 was amplified in a first-round RT-PCR using the HTBI primer set.

This clonotype originated in a young woman with Graves disease. Here the sequenced sample was peripheral blood mononuclear cells (PBMCs), taken at new diagnosis, from a patient treated with antithyroid drugs. This chain joins TRBV29-1 and TRBJ2-6; D is unresolved. CDR3 nucleotide sequence: TGCAGCGCTGTCTTAGCTGGGGCCAACGTCCTGACTTTC. It specifies CSAVLAGANVLTF.